This T cell receptor (beta chain) appears in the sequencing data of a study of early T cells in non-severe SARS-CoV-2 infection. The TCR library protocol was used to attach unique molecular identifiers. These identifiers were attached to individual cDNA molecules. TCRdb fed the 5' RACE reads into MiXCR, producing one record per CDR3 protein. The sample contains about 33,000 distinct CDR3 sequences, 5% to 6% of which appear only once. This clonotype was seen many times. The CDR3 consists of 13 residues. Germline CDR1 SQVTM, CDR2 ANQGSEA. V lost 1 base to trimming and J lost 13 bases, with 17 bases between them.

Specimen: whole blood. The V gene is TRBV29-1, the J gene TRBJ2-1; no firm D call. This clonotype was obtained from an adult who was a healthcare worker with PCR-confirmed SARS-CoV-2 infection or an uninfected control (not recorded which). CDR3: CSVEATMTTVQFF. CDR3 sequence (DNA): TGCAGCGTTGAAGCCACAATGACAACCGTACAGTTCTTC.